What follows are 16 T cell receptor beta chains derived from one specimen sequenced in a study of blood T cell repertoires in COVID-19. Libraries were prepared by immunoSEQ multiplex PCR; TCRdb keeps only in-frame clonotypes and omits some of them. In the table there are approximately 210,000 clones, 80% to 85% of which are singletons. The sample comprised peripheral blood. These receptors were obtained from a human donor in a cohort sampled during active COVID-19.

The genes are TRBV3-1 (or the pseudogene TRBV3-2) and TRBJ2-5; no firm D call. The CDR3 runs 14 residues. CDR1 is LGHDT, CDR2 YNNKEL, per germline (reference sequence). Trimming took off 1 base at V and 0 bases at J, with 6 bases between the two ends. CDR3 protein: CASSQGQDQETQYF. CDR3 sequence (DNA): TGTGCCAGCAGCCAAGGCCAGGACCAAGAGACCCAGTACTTC.

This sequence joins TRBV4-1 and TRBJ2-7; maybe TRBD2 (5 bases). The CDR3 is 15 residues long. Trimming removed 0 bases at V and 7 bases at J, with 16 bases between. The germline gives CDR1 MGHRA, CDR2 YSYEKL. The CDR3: CASSQEVSVSREQYF. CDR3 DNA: TGCGCCAGCAGCCAAGAGGTTAGCGTTTCGAGGGAGCAGTACTTC.

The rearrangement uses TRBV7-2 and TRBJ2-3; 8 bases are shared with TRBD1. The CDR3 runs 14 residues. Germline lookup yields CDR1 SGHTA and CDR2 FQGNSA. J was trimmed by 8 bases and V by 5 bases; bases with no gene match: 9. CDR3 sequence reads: CASSPGQGSVTQYF. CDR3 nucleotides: TGTGCCAGCAGCCCCGGACAGGGTAGTGTTACGCAGTATTTT.

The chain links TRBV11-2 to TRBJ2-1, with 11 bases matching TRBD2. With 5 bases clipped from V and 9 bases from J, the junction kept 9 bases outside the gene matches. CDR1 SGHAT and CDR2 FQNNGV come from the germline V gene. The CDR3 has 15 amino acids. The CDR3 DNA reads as TGTGCCAGCAGCCCCCGGGGTAGCGGGAGGGTTGAGCAGTTCTTC. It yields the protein CASSPRGSGRVEQFF.

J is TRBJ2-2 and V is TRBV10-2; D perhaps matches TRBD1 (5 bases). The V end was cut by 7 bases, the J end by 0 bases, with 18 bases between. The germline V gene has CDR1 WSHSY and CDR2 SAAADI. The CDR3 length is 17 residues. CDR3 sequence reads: CASIQGSAVTNTGELFF. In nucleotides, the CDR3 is TGCGCCAGCATCCAGGGTTCGGCAGTTACGAACACCGGGGAGCTGTTTTTT.

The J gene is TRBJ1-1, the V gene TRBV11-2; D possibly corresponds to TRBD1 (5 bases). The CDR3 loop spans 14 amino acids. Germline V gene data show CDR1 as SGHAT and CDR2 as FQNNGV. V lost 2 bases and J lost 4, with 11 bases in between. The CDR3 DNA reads TGTGCCAGCAGCTTACGGGCGGGGGGCACTGAAGCTTTCTTT. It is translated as CASSLRAGGTEAFF.

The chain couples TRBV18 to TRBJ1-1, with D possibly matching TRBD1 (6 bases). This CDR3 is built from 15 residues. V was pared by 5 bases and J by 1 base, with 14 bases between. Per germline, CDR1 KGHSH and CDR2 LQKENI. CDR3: CASSALGTRNTEAFF. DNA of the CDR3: TGTGCCAGCTCAGCTCTTGGGACACGGAACACTGAAGCTTTCTTT.

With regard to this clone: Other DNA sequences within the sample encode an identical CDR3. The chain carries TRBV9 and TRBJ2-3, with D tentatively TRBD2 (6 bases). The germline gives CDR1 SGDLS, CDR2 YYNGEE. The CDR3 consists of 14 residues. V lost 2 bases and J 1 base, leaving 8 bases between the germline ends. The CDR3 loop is CASSVVAGTDTQYF. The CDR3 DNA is TGTGCCAGCAGCGTCGTAGCGGGCACAGATACGCAGTATTTT.

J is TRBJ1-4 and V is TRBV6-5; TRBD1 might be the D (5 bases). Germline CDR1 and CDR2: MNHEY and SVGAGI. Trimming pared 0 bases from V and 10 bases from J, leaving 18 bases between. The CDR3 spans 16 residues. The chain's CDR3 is CASSYSSTGEGGKLFF. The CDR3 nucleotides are TGTGCCAGCAGTTACTCGAGTACGGGGGAGGGTGGAAAACTGTTTTTT.

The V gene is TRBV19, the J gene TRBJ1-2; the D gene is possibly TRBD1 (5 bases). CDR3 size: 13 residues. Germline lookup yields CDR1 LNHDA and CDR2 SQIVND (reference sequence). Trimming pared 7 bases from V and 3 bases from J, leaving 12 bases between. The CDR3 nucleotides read TGTGCCAGTAATCGGCAGGGCGACTATGGCTACACCTTC. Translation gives CASNRQGDYGYTF.

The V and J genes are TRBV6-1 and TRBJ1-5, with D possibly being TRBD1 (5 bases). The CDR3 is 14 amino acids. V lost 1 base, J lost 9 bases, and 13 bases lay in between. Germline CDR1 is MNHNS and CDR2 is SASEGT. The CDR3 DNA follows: TGTGCCAGCAGTGAAGGTGACAGCCGACGGCCCCAGCATTTT. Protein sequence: CASSEGDSRRPQHF.

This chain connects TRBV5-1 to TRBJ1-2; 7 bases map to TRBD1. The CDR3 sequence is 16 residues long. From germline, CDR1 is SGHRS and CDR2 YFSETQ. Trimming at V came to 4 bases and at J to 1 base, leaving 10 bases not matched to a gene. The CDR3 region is CASSPRGTELNYGYTF. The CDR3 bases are TGCGCCAGCAGCCCCCGGGGGACAGAACTTAACTATGGCTACACCTTC. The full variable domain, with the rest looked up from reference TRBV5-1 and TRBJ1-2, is KAGVTQTPRYLIKTRGQQVTLSCSPISGHRSVSWYQQTPGQGLQFLFEYFSETQRNKGNFPGRFSGRQFSNSRSEMNVSTLELGDSALYLCASSPRGTELNYGYTFGSGTRLTVV.

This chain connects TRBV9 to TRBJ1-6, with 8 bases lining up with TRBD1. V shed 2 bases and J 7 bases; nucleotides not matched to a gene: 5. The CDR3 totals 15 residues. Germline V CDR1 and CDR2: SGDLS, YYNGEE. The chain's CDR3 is CASSVRDRGNSPLHF. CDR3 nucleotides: TGTGCCAGCAGCGTTCGTGACAGGGGAAATTCACCCCTCCACTTT.

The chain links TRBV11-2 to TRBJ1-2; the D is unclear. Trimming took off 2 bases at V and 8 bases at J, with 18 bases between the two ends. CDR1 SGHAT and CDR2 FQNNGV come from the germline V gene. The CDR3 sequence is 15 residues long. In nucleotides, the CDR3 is TGTGCCAGCAGCTTAAGGCGGCGCGGCACGGGAGGCTACACCTTC. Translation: CASSLRRRGTGGYTF.

CDR3 in amino acids: CSASVGSRYEQYF. In DNA form, the CDR3 reads TGCAGTGCTAGTGTCGGGAGTCGATACGAGCAGTACTTC. The genes are TRBV20-1 and TRBJ2-7; D is perhaps TRBD2 (6 bases). Per the germline V gene, CDR1 is DFQATT and CDR2 is SNEGSKA (reference sequence). The CDR3 is 13 residues long. V was shortened by 3 bases and J by 4 bases, with 13 bases between the two germline ends.

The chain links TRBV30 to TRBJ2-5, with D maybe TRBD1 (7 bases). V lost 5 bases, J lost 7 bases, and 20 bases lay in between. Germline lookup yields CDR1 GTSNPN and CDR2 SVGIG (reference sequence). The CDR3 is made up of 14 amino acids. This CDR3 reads CAWAQGGSKGTQYF. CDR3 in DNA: TGTGCCTGGGCTCAGGGGGGCTCAAAAGGGACCCAGTACTTC.